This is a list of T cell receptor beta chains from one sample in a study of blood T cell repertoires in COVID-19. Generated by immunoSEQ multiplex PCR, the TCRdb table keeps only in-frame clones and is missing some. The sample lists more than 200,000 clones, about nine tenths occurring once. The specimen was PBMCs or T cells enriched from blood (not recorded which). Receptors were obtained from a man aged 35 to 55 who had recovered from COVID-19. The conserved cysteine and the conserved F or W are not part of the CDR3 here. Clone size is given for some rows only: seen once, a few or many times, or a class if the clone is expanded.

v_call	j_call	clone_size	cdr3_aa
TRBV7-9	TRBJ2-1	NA	ASRLGPSGSYNEQF
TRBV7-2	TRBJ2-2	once	ASSSEGLGVFWTGELF
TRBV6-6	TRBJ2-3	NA	ASKGGKDTQY
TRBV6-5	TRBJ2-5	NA	ASSYGTSGQETQY
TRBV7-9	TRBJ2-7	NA	ASSKDILVEQY
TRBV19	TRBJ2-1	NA	ASKGGRAYEQF
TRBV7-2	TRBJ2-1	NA	ASSLVAGDNEQF
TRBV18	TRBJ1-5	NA	ASSPHNDQPQH
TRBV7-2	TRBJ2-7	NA	ASSLATPPYEQY
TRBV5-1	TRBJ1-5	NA	ARKTGCDSNQPQH
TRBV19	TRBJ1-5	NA	ASVPASGDQPQH
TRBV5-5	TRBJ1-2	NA	ASSREDSYYGYT
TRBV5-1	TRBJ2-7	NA	ASRARGQSYEQY
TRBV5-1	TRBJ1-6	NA	ASSGDGSFRGSPLH
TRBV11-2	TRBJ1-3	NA	ASSLAAAVSGNTIY
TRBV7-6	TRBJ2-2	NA	ASSPPRQGVGGGELF